This T cell receptor (beta chain) was sequenced during a study of T cell clonality in common variable immunodeficiency. CDR1 is LNHDA and CDR2 is SQIVND in the germline V gene (reference sequence). V was trimmed by 3 bases and J by 7 bases, leaving 16 bases between them. The CDR3 has 16 amino acids. Study observations and caveats: Common variable immunodeficiency TCR beta sequences reportedly had fewer deletions and N-nucleotide insertions.

This clone was found a few times. Its matching antigen is unknown. The read halts 3 residues ahead of the CDR3 end, with the missing end drawn from the germline J gene. Measured with immunoSEQ multiplex PCR; TCRdb has only the in-frame clones, and not every one. The sample yields fewer than 8,000 clones, without any singletons. This clonotype originated in a human donor with common variable immunodeficiency. This chain links TRBV19 with TRBJ1-6; no definite D call. The source material was peripheral blood mononuclear cells. Partial CDR3 DNA: TGTGCCAGTAGTATCGCGTCAAGGACTGCCAATTCACCC. Its protein product is CASSIASRTANSP. The full CDR3 sequence reads CASSIASRTANSPLHF.